This entry concerns a single T cell receptor (beta chain). Seattle patient enrollment occurred during active infection, with longitudinal follow-up thereafter. This CDR3 spans 14 amino acids. Germline V lookup: CDR1 KGHDR, CDR2 SFDVKD. V lost 6 bases to trimming and J lost 3 bases; unmatched junction nucleotides: 5. This sample stems from a study of blood T cell repertoires in COVID-19. The wider study: Specimens from acute and convalescent COVID-19 originated in the United States, Italy and Spain. PBMCs, B-cell-depleted T cells, or T cells provided the cDNA or gDNA that made up the material.

How the authors handled the data: Amplification of reference gene primers provided the estimated nucleated cell counts. Repertoires were generated with immunoSEQ multiplex PCR, while TCRdb's copy carries only in-frame clones and drops some. V, J and clone size were drawn from that table, and D and trimming were deduced from the DNA. The sample holds some 56,000 clones, 85% to 90% seen once. This TCR was sampled from a woman aged 55-70 years with COVID-19, enrolled during active disease. The chain joins TRBV24-1 to TRBJ2-3; 7 nucleotides align to TRBD2. Sequenced input: peripheral blood. CDR3 in amino acids: CATSRGGSTDTQYF. Here the CDR3 DNA reads TGTGCCACCAGTAGGGGCGGGAGTACAGATACGCAGTATTTT.